This TCR beta chain comes out of a study of CD8 T cells in Susac syndrome. A quantity of roughly 0.5 to 1 ug RNA underwent reverse transcription using random hexamers. TCRdb re-called the immunoSEQ multiplex PCR reads through MiXCR, storing one row per CDR3 protein. Among some 300,000 distinct CDR3 sequences listed, roughly 85% were seen once. CDR1 is SGHRS and CDR2 is YFSETQ in the germline V gene. The V end lost 0 bases, the J end lost 7 bases, and 11 bases lay between the germline ends. This CDR3 contains 13 residues. The sequencing sample was made of CD8+ T cells from PBMCs. This clonotype was obtained from a human donor with multiple sclerosis. The chain recombines TRBV5-1 with TRBJ2-7; D may be TRBD1 (5 bases). DNA of the CDR3: TGCGCCAGCAGCTTGGGACAGATAACAGAGCAGTACTTC. This translates into CASSLGQITEQYF.